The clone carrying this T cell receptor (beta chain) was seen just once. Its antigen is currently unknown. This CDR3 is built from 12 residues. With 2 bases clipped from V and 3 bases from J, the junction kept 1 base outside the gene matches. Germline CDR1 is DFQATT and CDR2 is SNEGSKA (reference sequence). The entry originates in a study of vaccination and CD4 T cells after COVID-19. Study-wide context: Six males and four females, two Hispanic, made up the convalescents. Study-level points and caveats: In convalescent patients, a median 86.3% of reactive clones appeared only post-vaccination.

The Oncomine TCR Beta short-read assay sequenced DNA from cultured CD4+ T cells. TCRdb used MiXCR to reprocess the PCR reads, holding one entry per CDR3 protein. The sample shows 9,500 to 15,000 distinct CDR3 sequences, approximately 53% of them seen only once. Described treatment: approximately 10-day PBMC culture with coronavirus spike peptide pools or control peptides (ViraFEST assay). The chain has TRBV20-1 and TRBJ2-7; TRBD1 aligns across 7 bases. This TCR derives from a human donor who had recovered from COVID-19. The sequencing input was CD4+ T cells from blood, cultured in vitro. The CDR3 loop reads CSARRDSYEQYF. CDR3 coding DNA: TGCAGTGCTAGACGGGACAGCTACGAGCAGTACTTC.